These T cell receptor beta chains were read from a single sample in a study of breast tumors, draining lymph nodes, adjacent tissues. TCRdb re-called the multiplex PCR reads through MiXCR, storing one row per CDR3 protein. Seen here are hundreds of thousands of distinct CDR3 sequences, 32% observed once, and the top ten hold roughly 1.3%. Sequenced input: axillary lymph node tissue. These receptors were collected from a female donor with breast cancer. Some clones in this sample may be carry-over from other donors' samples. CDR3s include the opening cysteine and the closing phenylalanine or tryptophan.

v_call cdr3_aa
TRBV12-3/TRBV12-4 CASSLLPNYGYTF
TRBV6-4 CASSDSNDIQLNTEAFF
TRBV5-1 CASSLDREGGEQYF
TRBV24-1 CATSDPRGADYEQYF
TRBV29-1 CSVGDRHSSGNTIYF
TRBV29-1 CSVTGTRNEQFF
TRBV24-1 CATGTGLQPRHF
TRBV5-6 CASTTQGYGYTF
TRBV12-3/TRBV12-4 CASSLRGKNTEAFF
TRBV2 CVSNVGALNYGHTF
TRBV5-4 CASSPGGARTQETQYF
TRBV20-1 CSAPIGDRPGGTQYF
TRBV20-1 CSARPGGGGAGNQPQHF
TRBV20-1 CSARWQGRGNEQFF
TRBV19 CASSITRAFRPGGYTF
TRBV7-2 CASSLVRSGKGYTF
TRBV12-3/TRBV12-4 CASSPPTGGGTGELFF
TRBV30 CAGVGRKLFF
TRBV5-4 CASSLAGSYNSPLHF
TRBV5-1 CASSLDIPLDTQYF
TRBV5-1 CASSMGTSGIYNEQFF
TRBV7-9 CASSPSRGGNSPLHF
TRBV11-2 CASSFLAGVADTQYF
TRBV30 CAWATRVGQPQHF
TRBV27 CASSFGKPNEKLFF
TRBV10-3 CAISELDGSPGNTIYF
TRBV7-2 CASSGQLEAFF
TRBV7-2 CASSRGYRPLQETQYF
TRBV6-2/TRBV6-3 CASTWTRSYEQYF
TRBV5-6 CASSFSGRVTQYF
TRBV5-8 CASSLAPDSGRAPSHNEQFF
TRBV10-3 CAISVTGTRGETQYF
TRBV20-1 CSARLTGPSADTQYF
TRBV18 CASSYLREGTDTQYF
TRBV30 CAWSRQGYYGYTF
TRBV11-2 CASSLGRQGEMNTEAFF